The clone carrying this T cell receptor (beta chain) came up a few times. Its antigen is unidentified. The diagnostic workup employed clinical symptoms, serum thyroxine, TRAb, thyroid ultrasound and orbital computed tomography. An approximately 10 ml volume of fresh peripheral blood provided the PBMCs. This entry comes from a study of Graves' ophthalmopathy and Graves' hyperthyroidism. Findings and caveats of the study: Most expanded clonotypes in thyroid above 0.001 frequency also showed up in blood. The model predicted progression of ophthalmopathy with a sensitivity of about 70%, and its specificity was 72% to 80%.

This CDR3 has 13 amino acids. Germline loops: CDR1 LNHDA, CDR2 SQIVND (reference sequence). V was shortened by 4 bases and J by 11 bases, with 17 bases between the two germline ends. Researchers took RNA transcripts and amplified TCR beta CDR3 regions from them. The first round was an RT-PCR with HTBI primers, and the second round was a multiplex PCR. TCRdb processed the multiplex PCR reads anew with MiXCR; each CDR3 protein has one entry. The sample includes a few hundred thousand distinct CDR3 sequences, approximately 17% of them seen just once. Sequenced: peripheral blood. The receptor was isolated from an adult woman with stable Graves' hyperthyroidism. The chain links TRBV19 to TRBJ1-1; D unresolved. The CDR3: CASSKEYGLWAFF. CDR3 coding DNA: TGTGCCAGTAGTAAGGAGTATGGTTTGTGGGCTTTCTTT.